The 15 T cell receptor beta chains below were found in one sample sequenced in a study of blood T cell repertoires in COVID-19. The repertoire was sequenced with immunoSEQ multiplex PCR; TCRdb's copy has only in-frame clones and lacks some. The sample holds 130,000 or so clones, 85% to 90% seen once. Specimen: peripheral blood. The receptors come from a man between 60 and 70 years old with acute or convalescent COVID-19.

The chain has TRBV5-8 and TRBJ2-4; 7 bases fit TRBD1. The trim removed 6 bases at V and 16 bases at J, leaving 25 bases unmatched. CDR3 length: 16 residues. In germline, CDR1 is SGHTS, CDR2 YDEGEE. CDR3 amino acids: CASTLPGQSYQSTFYF. The CDR3 nucleotides are TGTGCCAGCACCCTCCCGGGACAGTCCTACCAATCGACCTTCTACTTC.

This clone was detected once. The genes are TRBV4-2 and TRBJ2-1, with D possibly TRBD2 on 5 matching bases. This CDR3 has 13 amino acids. Germline CDR1 reads LGHNA; CDR2 reads YNFKEQ. Between the trimmed V and J ends, which lost 0 bases and 9 bases, there was a span of 9 bases. The CDR3 DNA follows: TGTGCCAGCAGCCAAGAACTAGAGCGTGAGCAGTTCTTC. It codes for CASSQELEREQFF.

The V gene is TRBV15, the J gene TRBJ1-4, with D tentatively TRBD1 (5 bases). Germline CDR1 is LNHNV and CDR2 is YYDKDF (reference sequence). The CDR3 runs to 14 residues. With 8 bases removed from V and 9 bases from J, the gap between germline ends came to 19 bases. The CDR3 DNA reads as TGTGCCACCCGCGGGGACGGAGCTATGAAAAAACTGTTTTTT. Translating gives CATRGDGAMKKLFF.

This clone is a singleton in its sample. V gene TRBV6-5 combines with J gene TRBJ2-3; 9 positions match TRBD2. There are 16 residues in the CDR3. With V trimmed by 4 bases and J by 2 bases, 7 bases remained unmatched. Germline CDR1 is MNHEY and CDR2 is SVGAGI. The CDR3 is CASSSRLAGNTDTQYF. CDR3 DNA sequence: TGTGCCAGCAGTTCCCGCCTAGCGGGGAACACAGATACGCAGTATTTT.

V and J are TRBV6-2 or TRBV6-3 and TRBJ1-1, with a weak D call TRBD1 (6 bases). CDR1 is MNHEY, CDR2 SVGEGT, per germline. The CDR3 totals 13 residues. Between the trimmed V and J ends, which lost 5 bases and 4 bases, there was a span of 11 bases. Written as DNA, the CDR3 is TGTGCCAGCAGTAACCCGACAGGCACTGAAGCTTTCTTT. It yields the protein CASSNPTGTEAFF.

This clone has a handful of counts. The rearrangement joins TRBV6-2 or TRBV6-3 to TRBJ2-1, with D hard to call. Trimming pared 3 bases from V and 7 bases from J, leaving 16 bases between. Germline V gene data show CDR1 as MNHEY and CDR2 as SVGEGT. This CDR3 spans 15 amino acids. CDR3 DNA sequence: TGTGCCAGCAGTTATCTGGCGGTAACCCCAAATGAGCAGTTCTTC. Protein: CASSYLAVTPNEQFF.

The chain joins TRBV19 to TRBJ1-1, with TRBD1 matching over 7 bases. The germline gives CDR1 LNHDA, CDR2 SQIVND (reference sequence). This CDR3 contains 13 residues. Trimming cost V 6 bases and J 0 bases; bases outside gene matches: 1. The CDR3 bases are TGTGCCAGTAGACAGGGGATGAACACTGAAGCTTTCTTT. Residues: CASRQGMNTEAFF.

The chain employs TRBV9 and TRBJ1-1; D gene uncertain. Germline CDR1 is SGDLS and CDR2 is YYNGEE. There are 13 residues in the CDR3. V lost 4 bases and J lost 5, with 12 bases in between. CDR3: CASSPTRGTEAFF. In DNA, the CDR3 is TGTGCCAGCAGCCCAACACGGGGAACTGAAGCTTTCTTT.

The V and J genes are TRBV6-2 or TRBV6-3 and TRBJ2-1; D remains ambiguous. The germline V gene has CDR1 MNHEY and CDR2 SVGEGT. CDR3 length: 13 amino acids. V was trimmed by 0 bases and J by 4 bases, leaving 4 bases between them. The CDR3 reads CASSYSLYNEQFF. In DNA form, the CDR3 reads TGTGCCAGCAGTTACTCCTTATACAATGAGCAGTTCTTC.

The genes are TRBV4-3 and TRBJ1-2; 7 bases map to TRBD1. The germline V gene encodes CDR1 LGHNA and CDR2 YSLEER. Trimming cost V 0 bases and J 7 bases; bases outside gene matches: 5. The CDR3 has 14 amino acids. CDR3 bases: TGCGCCAGCAGCCAAGAGGCTTACAGGGGTGGCTACACCTTC. Encoded protein: CASSQEAYRGGYTF.

The chain has TRBV19 and TRBJ2-1; TRBD1 aligns across 11 bases. The germline gives CDR1 LNHDA, CDR2 SQIVND (reference sequence). CDR3 length: 14 amino acids. V was pared by 5 bases and J by 6 bases, with 3 bases of the junction left unmatched. This CDR3 is CASSYGQGANEQFF. CDR3 bases: TGTGCCAGTAGTTACGGACAGGGGGCCAATGAGCAGTTCTTC. Using reference TRBV19 and TRBJ2-1 for the parts outside the CDR3, the full variable domain is DGGITQSPKYLFRKEGQNVTLSCEQNLNHDAMYWYRQDPGQGLRLIYYSQIVNDFQKGDIAEGYSVSREKKESFPLTVTSAQKNPTAFYLCASSYGQGANEQFFGPGTRLTVL.

The rearrangement joins TRBV7-8 to TRBJ2-7; TRBD2 matches at 8 bases. CDR1 and CDR2 (germline): SGHVS, FQNEAQ. This CDR3 is 15 amino acids long. The trim removed 8 bases at V and 1 base at J, leaving 10 bases unmatched. CDR3 amino acids: CASSTGAGVSYEQYF. CDR3 DNA sequence: TGTGCCAGCTCGACCGGAGCGGGAGTATCCTACGAGCAGTACTTC.

CDR3 amino acids: CASSSSSGGPGNSPLHF. The CDR3 DNA reads as TGTGCCAGCAGCTCTTCCTCGGGGGGGCCAGGCAATTCACCCCTCCACTTT. The chain couples TRBV11-2 to TRBJ1-6, with D tentatively TRBD1 (6 bases). The CDR3 is 17 amino acids. CDR1 SGHAT and CDR2 FQNNGV come from the germline V gene. Trimming left V 4 bases short and J 7 bases short, with 20 bases between.

The rearrangement uses TRBV6-2 or TRBV6-3 and TRBJ2-1, with TRBD1 identical over 12 bases. CDR3 size: 16 residues. Germline V lookup: CDR1 MNHEY, CDR2 SVGEGT. V was pared by 6 bases and J by 6 bases, with 9 bases of the junction left unmatched. The CDR3 sequence is CASSDRGQGAINEQFF. For the CDR3, the DNA is TGTGCCAGCAGCGACAGGGGACAGGGGGCTATCAATGAGCAGTTCTTC.

This chain links TRBV24-1 with TRBJ2-3; possible D gene TRBD1, 5 bases. The germline V and J ends were trimmed by 2 bases and 7 bases, with 9 bases remaining between them. Germline V CDR1 and CDR2: KGHDR, SFDVKD. The CDR3 extends over 13 amino acids. CDR3 DNA: TGTGCCACCAGTGATTACAGGTCTCATACGCAGTATTTT. Translated: CATSDYRSHTQYF.